What follows are 24 T cell receptor beta chains derived from one specimen sequenced in a study of T cells after yellow fever vaccination. TCRdb used MiXCR to reprocess the 5' RACE reads, holding one entry per CDR3 protein. The table lists over 150,000 distinct CDR3 sequences, approximately 6.2% of them singletons. Material: CD4+ T cells sorted from PBMCs, obtained on the day of the first yellow fever vaccination. The source is a man aged 18 to 30 who received the YFV17D yellow fever vaccine.

This clonotype has ten or more counts. V usage is TRBV7-6 and J usage is TRBJ2-2; D unclear. With 4 bases removed from V and 6 bases from J, the gap between germline ends came to 6 bases. CDR3 size: 12 residues. Germline lookup yields CDR1 SGHVS and CDR2 FNYEAQ. The CDR3: CASSSDAGELFF. For the CDR3, the DNA is TGTGCCAGCAGCTCCGACGCCGGGGAGCTGTTTTTT.

This clonotype has only a few counts. V is TRBV20-1 and J is TRBJ2-5; TRBD2 matches 10 bases. The CDR3 sequence is 19 residues long. Germline lookup yields CDR1 DFQATT and CDR2 SNEGSKA (reference sequence). V was pared by 3 bases and J by 0 bases, with 16 bases of the junction left unmatched. Here the CDR3 reads CSASGQRGGKWENQETQYF. The DNA for the CDR3 is TGCAGTGCTAGCGGCCAGCGGGGGGGCAAATGGGAAAACCAAGAGACCCAGTACTTC.

This clonotype was detected ten times or more. The chain couples TRBV29-1 to TRBJ2-3, with TRBD2 as a possible D gene (6 bases). The germline V and J ends were trimmed by 8 bases and 4 bases, with 19 bases remaining between them. This CDR3 has 14 residues. From germline, CDR1 is SQVTM and CDR2 ANQGSEA. The CDR3 reads CSTRRGGRPDTQYF. In nucleotides, the CDR3 is TGCAGCACTAGGAGGGGCGGTAGACCAGATACGCAGTATTTT.

The CDR3 protein is CASRIRGANTGELFF. The CDR3, as DNA: TGCGCCAGCAGGATACGGGGGGCGAACACCGGGGAGCTGTTTTTT. V usage is TRBV5-1 and J usage is TRBJ2-2; 7 bases line up with TRBD2. The CDR3 runs 15 residues. The germline gives CDR1 SGHRS, CDR2 YFSETQ. The V gene end was trimmed by 5 bases and the J gene end by 0 bases; junction bases not matched to a gene: 4.

This clonotype has at least ten counts. The rearrangement joins TRBV5-5 to TRBJ2-7; TRBD1 agrees at 8 bases. This CDR3 has 17 residues. Germline trimming cut 0 bases from V and 3 bases from J; bases unmatched to any gene: 11. Germline loops: CDR1 SGHKS, CDR2 YYEKEE (reference sequence). CDR3 sequence reads: CASSLVPGTGVLYEQYV. CDR3 nucleotide sequence: TGTGCCAGCAGCTTGGTCCCCGGGACAGGAGTCCTCTACGAGCAGTACGTC.

This clonotype has a count of ten or more. V gene TRBV18 combines with J gene TRBJ2-3; unclear D gene. V lost 1 base to trimming and J lost 4 bases, with 3 bases between them. Germline values: CDR1 KGHSH, CDR2 LQKENI. The CDR3 runs to 12 residues. The CDR3 region is CASSPRPDTQYF. In nucleotides, the CDR3 is TGTGCCAGCTCACCACGTCCAGATACGCAGTATTTT.

This clonotype was seen at least ten times. The chain joins TRBV5-1 to TRBJ1-2, with 8 bases matching TRBD1. CDR1 and CDR2 (germline): SGHRS, YFSETQ. V was pared by 4 bases and J by 2 bases, with 7 bases of the junction left unmatched. This CDR3 has 15 residues. CDR3 sequence (DNA): TGCGCCAGCAGCGGCTCCGGACAGGGCAACTATGGCTACACCTTC. It codes for CASSGSGQGNYGYTF. The full variable domain, rest sourced from reference TRBV5-1 and TRBJ1-2, is KAGVTQTPRYLIKTRGQQVTLSCSPISGHRSVSWYQQTPGQGLQFLFEYFSETQRNKGNFPGRFSGRQFSNSRSEMNVSTLELGDSALYLCASSGSGQGNYGYTFGSGTRLTVV.

This clonotype was picked up many times. The chain has TRBV28 and TRBJ1-4; D might be TRBD1 (5 bases). The germline V gene has CDR1 MDHEN and CDR2 SYDVKM. V lost 6 bases and J lost 11, with 22 bases in between. The CDR3 extends over 15 amino acids. The CDR3 sequence is CASRQPGTPLGKLFF. The CDR3 DNA reads as TGTGCCAGCAGACAACCCGGGACTCCCCTCGGGAAACTGTTTTTT.

There are a few counts of this clonotype. This chain links TRBV28 with TRBJ2-7, with D perhaps matching TRBD1 or TRBD2 (5 bases each). There are 13 residues in the CDR3. Germline V gene sequence: CDR1 MDHEN, CDR2 SYDVKM. Trimming removed 3 bases at V and 4 bases at J, with 10 bases between. CDR3 region: CASSLGPSYEQYV. In nucleotides, the CDR3 is TGTGCCAGCAGTTTGGGACCGTCGTACGAGCAGTACGTC.

This clonotype was counted ten times or more. The genes are TRBV6-1 and TRBJ2-7, with a tentative D call TRBD1 (6 bases). The CDR3 is 13 residues long. Per the germline V gene, CDR1 is MNHNS and CDR2 is SASEGT. Deletions cut 6 bases from V and 4 bases from J, with 13 bases between. The CDR3 DNA reads as TGTGCCAGCAGGTCCGGACAGAAATACGAGCAGTACTTC. Translation: CASRSGQKYEQYF.

This clonotype has a count of ten or more. The CDR3 is CASSLGQGDYEQYF. CDR3 nucleotides: TGTGCCAGCAGCCTGGGACAGGGGGATTACGAGCAGTACTTC. This sequence joins TRBV3-1 and TRBJ2-7; 11 positions match TRBD1. Germline CDR1 and CDR2: LGHDT and YNNKEL (reference sequence). V shed 4 bases and J 4 bases; nucleotides not matched to a gene: 3. The CDR3 runs 14 residues.

This clonotype was observed many times. The chain couples TRBV11-2 to TRBJ2-3; possible D gene TRBD2, 5 bases. This CDR3 spans 14 amino acids. Germline CDR1 SGHAT, CDR2 FQNNGV. Trimming left V 4 bases short and J 8 bases short, with 16 bases between. The CDR3 DNA follows: TGTGCCAGCAGCTCACCCCGCGGCCGGGGTACGCAGTATTTT. Its protein is CASSSPRGRGTQYF.

Ten or more counts support this clonotype. V usage is TRBV10-3 and J usage is TRBJ1-1, with a weak D call TRBD1 (6 bases). V lost 7 bases and J lost 5, with 14 bases in between. CDR1 is ENHRY, CDR2 SYGVKD, per germline. The CDR3 covers 13 residues. CDR3 sequence reads: CAINHGRGTEAFF. The CDR3 bases are TGTGCCATCAACCATGGTAGGGGGACTGAAGCTTTCTTT.

This clonotype appeared many times. V is TRBV2 and J is TRBJ1-5; tentative D call: TRBD1 (5 bases). CDR1 and CDR2 from the germline V gene are SNHLY and FYNNEI. With 5 bases removed from V and 0 bases from J, the gap between germline ends came to 17 bases. This CDR3 is built from 17 residues. CDR3 sequence: CASSLMGLGGSNQPQHF. CDR3 DNA: TGTGCCAGCAGTCTCATGGGGTTGGGGGGTAGCAATCAGCCCCAGCATTTT.

The genes are TRBV20-1 and TRBJ2-5; TRBD2 aligns across 9 bases. There are 15 residues in the CDR3. V trimming: 6 bases; J trimming: 0 bases; junction bases outside the gene matches: 8. The germline CDR1 and CDR2 sequences are DFQATT and SNEGSKA (reference sequence). Written as DNA, the CDR3 is TGCAGTGCCCGTCGGGCTAGCGGGGACCAAGAGACCCAGTACTTC. Protein: CSARRASGDQETQYF.

This clonotype was detected only a few times. The gene calls are TRBV6-5 and TRBJ2-7, with D maybe TRBD2 (5 bases). The CDR3 sequence is 15 residues long. The V end was cut by 4 bases, the J end by 5 bases, with 18 bases between. The germline V gene encodes CDR1 MNHEY and CDR2 SVGAGI. CDR3 amino acids: CASSFGSLPGNEQYF. The DNA for the CDR3 is TGTGCCAGCAGTTTTGGCTCGCTACCGGGGAACGAGCAGTACTTC.

The rearrangement uses TRBV5-1 and TRBJ2-1; 10 positions match TRBD1. Germline CDR1 reads SGHRS; CDR2 reads YFSETQ. V lost 9 bases, J lost 8 bases, and 8 bases stayed unmatched. The CDR3 contains 13 residues. The CDR3 DNA reads TGCGCCACCAGACAGGGGGCTGCGGATGAGCAGTTCTTC. Its translation: CATRQGAADEQFF.

This rearrangement joins TRBV20-1 to TRBJ2-6; D unclear. The CDR3 spans 15 residues. V lost 1 base and J lost 0, with 7 bases in between. Germline-derived CDR1 and CDR2 are DFQATT and SNEGSKA (reference sequence). CDR3 nucleotide sequence: TGCAGTGCTAGAGTCTCCATCTCTGGGGCCAACGTCCTGACTTTC. It codes for CSARVSISGANVLTF.

This clonotype has a count of ten or more. CDR3 amino acids: CASSLALAGAADTQYF. CDR3 DNA: TGCGCCAGCAGCTTGGCGCTAGCGGGGGCCGCAGATACGCAGTATTTT. The genes are TRBV5-1 and TRBJ2-3; the match to TRBD2 covers 10 bases. This CDR3 is 16 amino acids long. Germline CDR1 SGHRS, CDR2 YFSETQ. V was clipped by 0 bases and J by 4 bases; unmatched bases: 5.

This clonotype came up many times. J is TRBJ2-3 and V is TRBV28, with TRBD1 matching over 10 bases. Germline values: CDR1 MDHEN, CDR2 SYDVKM. Germline trimming cut 1 base from V and 4 bases from J; bases unmatched to any gene: 5. CDR3 size: 16 residues. The CDR3 nucleotides read TGTGCCAGCAGTTTATCCATCGGACAGGGGGCAGATACGCAGTATTTT. Translated, it gives CASSLSIGQGADTQYF.

This clonotype occurred many times. The chain combines TRBV12-3 or TRBV12-4 with TRBJ1-5; 9 nucleotides line up with TRBD1. V was pared by 5 bases and J by 6 bases, with 8 bases of the junction left unmatched. The CDR3 has 15 amino acids. CDR3 sequence (DNA): TGTGCCAGCAGTCCCGGGACAGGGTTAAGTCAGCCCCAGCATTTT. This translates into CASSPGTGLSQPQHF.

The rearrangement uses TRBV19 and TRBJ1-2; 8 bases align to TRBD1. The CDR3 is made up of 14 amino acids. With V trimmed by 7 bases and J by 6 bases, 10 bases remained unmatched. Germline assignment: CDR1 LNHDA and CDR2 SQIVND (reference sequence). CDR3 sequence reads: CASTPTGVGDGYTF. CDR3 nucleotide sequence: TGTGCCAGTACCCCGACAGGGGTGGGTGATGGCTACACCTTC. Filled out from reference TRBV19 and TRBJ1-2, the complete variable domain reads DGGITQSPKYLFRKEGQNVTLSCEQNLNHDAMYWYRQDPGQGLRLIYYSQIVNDFQKGDIAEGYSVSREKKESFPLTVTSAQKNPTAFYLCASTPTGVGDGYTFGSGTRLTVV.

This clonotype was recorded a few times. The chain combines TRBV7-3 with TRBJ2-1; D gene ambiguous. CDR1 is SGHTA, CDR2 FQGTGA, per germline. The CDR3 is 14 amino acids. V lost 2 bases and J lost 6, with 11 bases in between. In DNA form, the CDR3 reads TGTGCCAGCAGCTTAGATGGGATACTCAATGAGCAGTTCTTC. Translating gives CASSLDGILNEQFF.

The chain combines TRBV7-8 with TRBJ2-5; D unclear. The CDR3 runs 13 residues. CDR1 and CDR2 from the germline V gene are SGHVS and FQNEAQ. V lost 0 bases and J 5 bases, leaving 7 bases between the germline ends. CDR3 loop: CASSLADRETQYF. CDR3 in DNA: TGTGCCAGCAGCTTAGCTGACCGGGAGACCCAGTACTTC. The variable domain in full, completed from reference TRBV7-8 and TRBJ2-5, reads GAGVSQSPRYKVAKRGQDVALRCDPISGHVSLFWYQQALGQGPEFLTYFQNEAQLDKSGLPSDRFFAERPEGSVSTLKIQRTQQEDSAVYLCASSLADRETQYFGPGTRLLVL.